The 14 T cell receptor beta chains reported below all come from one sample, sequenced in a study of OX40 agonist ivuxolimab in advanced cancers. TCRdb's table, derived via immunoSEQ multiplex PCR, lists solely in-frame clones and lacks some. The sample gives approximately 47,000 clones, about 86% of which show up once; 10% to 13% is in the top ten. The source was CD4+ or CD8+ T cells sorted from blood, collected in a trial of the OX40 agonist ivuxolimab. These receptors came from an adult with an advanced solid tumor such as melanoma, head and neck, liver or kidney cancer.

The chain links TRBV28 to TRBJ1-5, with TRBD1 as a possible D gene (5 bases). The CDR3 consists of 15 residues. The germline V gene encodes CDR1 MDHEN and CDR2 SYDVKM. Trimming pared 3 bases from V and 9 bases from J, leaving 18 bases between. CDR3 DNA: TGTGCCAGCAGTTTTTATGGGACGGCAATCTCGCCCCAGCATTTT. Its translation: CASSFYGTAISPQHF.

The CDR3 bases are TGCGCCAGCAGCCAAGGGACAGGGGTAAAGGACACTGAAGCTTTCTTT. Residues: CASSQGTGVKDTEAFF. The V call is TRBV4-3, the J call TRBJ1-1, with 9 bases fitting TRBD1. Germline V gene data show CDR1 as LGHNA and CDR2 as YSLEER. After removal of 1 base from V and 3 bases from J, the junction contained 6 bases not matched to a gene. This CDR3 spans 16 amino acids.

V is TRBV6-6 and J is TRBJ1-3, with TRBD1 matching 7 bases. Germline V CDR1 and CDR2: MNHNY, SVGAGI (reference sequence). This CDR3 has 16 amino acids. The V and J ends lost 0 bases and 6 bases, in that order; junction bases with no gene match: 8. CDR3 coding DNA: TGTGCCAGCAGTTACTCCGACAGGGATGCTGAAAACACCATATATTTT. Its protein is CASSYSDRDAENTIYF.

V is TRBV6-1 and J is TRBJ2-1, with D unclear. The germline CDR1 and CDR2 sequences are MNHNS and SASEGT. This CDR3 comprises 18 residues. Trimming left V 0 bases short and J 6 bases short, with 21 bases between. CDR3 in DNA: TGTGCCAGCAGTGAAGCGATTCCCCGCTGGCGAGTCGGCAATGAGCAGTTCTTC. Residues: CASSEAIPRWRVGNEQFF.

The chain links TRBV9 to TRBJ1-2; D not certain. V lost 3 bases and J 4 bases, leaving 10 bases between the germline ends. CDR1 and CDR2 from the germline V gene are SGDLS and YYNGEE. This CDR3 is built from 13 residues. CDR3 loop: CASSGNGLYGYTF. CDR3 nucleotides: TGTGCCAGCAGCGGAAACGGACTCTATGGCTACACCTTC.

The rearrangement links TRBV6-6 to TRBJ1-1; D unclear. V lost 2 bases and J lost 0, with 13 bases in between. The CDR3 has 16 amino acids. Germline V gene lookup returns CDR1 MNHNY and CDR2 SVGAGI (reference sequence). DNA for the CDR3: TGTGCCAGCAGTTACGAGGGTGACCTCATGAACACTGAAGCTTTCTTT. Its translation is CASSYEGDLMNTEAFF.

This clone was counted between two and nine times. The chain links TRBV9 to TRBJ1-6, with a possible D match to TRBD1 (6 bases). Germline V gene data show CDR1 as SGDLS and CDR2 as YYNGEE. The V end was cut by 0 bases, the J end by 6 bases, with 10 bases between. The CDR3 sequence is 15 residues long. The CDR3 region is CASSVGGQFNSPLHF. CDR3 in DNA: TGTGCCAGCAGCGTAGGGGGGCAGTTTAATTCACCCCTCCACTTT. Based on the CDR3 plus reference TRBV9 and TRBJ1-6, the full variable domain is DSGVTQTPKHLITATGQRVTLRCSPRSGDLSVYWYQQSLDQGLQFLIQYYNGEERAKGNILERFSAQQFPDLHSELNLSSLELGDSALYFCASSVGGQFNSPLHFGNGTRLTVT.

V gene TRBV25-1 combines with J gene TRBJ2-7; no reliable D call. The V gene's germline CDR1 is MGHDK and CDR2 SYGVNS. The CDR3 contains 16 residues. With 5 bases removed from V and 6 bases from J, the gap between germline ends came to 23 bases. CDR3 in amino acids: CASSPYRDPFLAEQYF. The CDR3, as DNA: TGTGCCAGCAGTCCGTATAGGGATCCCTTCCTGGCCGAGCAGTACTTC.

The chain has TRBV10-2 and TRBJ2-2; 12 bases are shared with TRBD2. V trimming: 2 bases; J trimming: 3 bases; junction bases outside the gene matches: 1. The CDR3 runs to 16 residues. CDR1 is WSHSY, CDR2 SAAADI, per germline. Written as DNA, the CDR3 is TGCGCCAGCAGTGAGGCTAGCGGGGGGGACACCGGGGAGCTGTTTTTT. Its translation is CASSEASGGDTGELFF.

The rearrangement uses TRBV6-5 and TRBJ2-5; perhaps D is TRBD1 or TRBD2 (6 bases each). Between the trimmed V and J ends, which lost 11 bases and 3 bases, there was a span of 22 bases. Per germline, CDR1 MNHEY and CDR2 SVGAGI. The CDR3 contains 15 residues. In DNA form, the CDR3 reads TGTGCCGTCTCCTTTGGAGGGGGAGTCGAAGAGACCCAGTACTTC. It yields the protein CAVSFGGGVEETQYF.

V gene TRBV5-1 combines with J gene TRBJ2-5; D is possibly TRBD1 (5 bases). In germline, CDR1 is SGHRS, CDR2 YFSETQ. The CDR3 spans 17 residues. Trimming left V 1 base short and J 0 bases short, with 16 bases between. Here the CDR3 reads CASSLLVGSTDQETQYF. CDR3 in DNA: TGCGCCAGCAGCTTGCTGGTGGGATCGACAGACCAAGAGACCCAGTACTTC.

CDR3 sequence (DNA): TGCGCCAGCAGCCAAGATTCCGTCGGGAGTGGTAACGAGCAGTACTTC. It is translated as CASSQDSVGSGNEQYF. The V gene is TRBV4-1, the J gene TRBJ2-7; tentatively, D is TRBD2 (6 bases). The CDR3 sequence is 16 residues long. Trimming took 0 bases from V and 5 from J, leaving 17 bases between them. Germline CDR1 reads MGHRA; CDR2 reads YSYEKL.

The chain couples TRBV13 to TRBJ2-4, with D uncertain. The V end lost 5 bases, the J end lost 4 bases, and 9 bases lay between the germline ends. There are 13 residues in the CDR3. Germline V gene sequence: CDR1 PRHDT, CDR2 FYEKMQ (reference sequence). The CDR3 loop reads CASSPDGKNIQYF. As DNA, the CDR3 is TGTGCCAGCAGCCCGGACGGGAAAAACATTCAGTACTTC. Combining the CDR3 with reference TRBV13 and TRBJ2-4 gives the whole variable domain AAGVIQSPRHLIKEKRETATLKCYPIPRHDTVYWYQQGPGQDPQFLISFYEKMQSDKGSIPDRFSAQQFSDYHSELNMSSLELGDSALYFCASSPDGKNIQYFGAGTRLSVL.

The chain employs TRBV7-9 and TRBJ2-2; D is undetermined. Germline V gene data show CDR1 as SEHNR and CDR2 as FQNEAQ (reference sequence). V gave up 0 bases and J gave up 6 bases, with 2 bases separating them. This CDR3 is 12 amino acids long. DNA for the CDR3: TGTGCCAGCAGCTTAGCCCCCGGGGAGCTGTTTTTT. Its protein is CASSLAPGELFF.